Below, 24 T cell receptor beta chains from the same sample are listed, as sequenced in a study of cytomegalovirus exposure and HLA in healthy donors. The data were produced by immunoSEQ multiplex PCR, yet TCRdb's version contains in-frame clones alone and is incomplete. This sample has 150,000 to 200,000 clones; 85% occur once, and the top ten carry 15% to 20%. Sequencing was carried out using PBMCs. These receptors came from a man aged 18 to 29 in good health and CMV-seropositive.

This chain joins TRBV7-9 and TRBJ2-4; 7 positions agree with TRBD1. Germline V gene lookup returns CDR1 SEHNR and CDR2 FQNEAQ (reference sequence). The CDR3 length is 16 residues. Unmatched junction bases numbered 14, after V lost 8 bases and J lost 4 bases. The CDR3 sequence: CASVPTGTVAKNIQYF. The CDR3 bases are TGTGCCAGCGTCCCTACCGGGACAGTAGCTAAAAACATTCAGTACTTC.

This clone is a singleton in its sample. The chain employs TRBV6-5 and TRBJ2-3; the match to TRBD2 covers 8 bases. V shed 5 bases and J 2 bases; nucleotides not matched to a gene: 3. Germline lookup yields CDR1 MNHEY and CDR2 SVGAGI. CDR3 length: 14 residues. CDR3 nucleotide sequence: TGTGCCAGCAGTCCCGGGGGGGTCACAGATACGCAGTATTTT. Translated, it gives CASSPGGVTDTQYF.

The V gene is TRBV5-4, the J gene TRBJ2-7; a possible D gene is TRBD1 (6 bases). The CDR3 length is 14 residues. Germline lookup yields CDR1 SGHNT and CDR2 YYREEE (reference sequence). V was pared by 4 bases and J by 0 bases, with 11 bases between. The CDR3 DNA sequence: TGTGCCAGCAGCCAGGACAGAAACTCCTACGAGCAGTACTTC. This translates into CASSQDRNSYEQYF.

The V call is TRBV5-1, the J call TRBJ2-7; 11 bases match TRBD1. The length of the CDR3 is 15 residues. Germline V gene lookup returns CDR1 SGHRS and CDR2 YFSETQ. J gave up 3 bases and V 5 bases, and 7 bases lay outside the gene matches. In DNA, the CDR3 is TGCGCCAGCAGGATCGGGACAGGGGGAAGCTACGAGCAGTACTTC. This sequence encodes CASRIGTGGSYEQYF.

This rearrangement joins TRBV7-8 to TRBJ2-5; 8 nucleotides line up with TRBD1. J lost 3 bases, V lost 3 bases, and 3 bases had no gene match. The length of the CDR3 is 14 residues. Germline V gene data show CDR1 as SGHVS and CDR2 as FQNEAQ. The CDR3 here is CASSFGTGKETQYF. The CDR3 bases are TGTGCCAGCAGCTTCGGGACAGGAAAAGAGACCCAGTACTTC.

This clone was detected a few times. The CDR3 DNA is TGTGCCATCAGTGACAGCTCTGGGGCCAACGTCCTGACTTTC. It yields the protein CAISDSSGANVLTF. This chain joins TRBV10-3 and TRBJ2-6; no clear D. Germline lookup yields CDR1 ENHRY and CDR2 SYGVKD. This CDR3 is built from 14 residues. The germline V and J ends were trimmed by 3 bases and 0 bases, with 3 bases remaining between them.

The chain joins TRBV9 to TRBJ1-3, with no clear D. This CDR3 contains 14 residues. Germline CDR1 is SGDLS and CDR2 is YYNGEE. V was trimmed by 4 bases and J by 1 base, leaving 9 bases between them. The CDR3 bases are TGTGCCAGCAGCTCCCGGGATTCTGGAAACACCATATATTTT. It is translated as CASSSRDSGNTIYF.

This clone has a single count. CDR3 residues: CASSPDPGQGAYNEQFF. For the CDR3, the DNA is TGTGCCAGCAGCCCCGACCCCGGACAGGGGGCCTACAATGAGCAGTTCTTC. The rearrangement uses TRBV9 and TRBJ2-1; TRBD1 matches 10 bases. The germline V gene has CDR1 SGDLS and CDR2 YYNGEE. J gave up 2 bases and V 4 bases, and 9 bases lay outside the gene matches. CDR3 length equals 17 residues.

As regards this clone: The identical CDR3 is also encoded by other nucleotide sequences in the sample. The genes are TRBV30 and TRBJ1-5, with 10 bases aligning to TRBD1. Germline V gene data show CDR1 as GTSNPN and CDR2 as SVGIG (reference sequence). V trimming: 5 bases; J trimming: 6 bases; junction bases outside the gene matches: 4. This CDR3 is built from 13 residues. The CDR3 DNA sequence: TGTGCCTGGGACAGGGGGCTCGGTCAGCCCCAGCATTTT. Translating it yields CAWDRGLGQPQHF.

The chain links TRBV29-1 to TRBJ1-1, with TRBD1 as a possible D gene (6 bases). The V and J ends lost 6 bases and 7 bases respectively, with 21 bases between them. Germline V gene sequence: CDR1 SQVTM, CDR2 ANQGSEA. This CDR3 is 14 amino acids long. The CDR3 spells CSVSRATGPDEAFF. The CDR3 bases are TGCAGCGTCTCGAGGGCGACAGGACCTGATGAAGCTTTCTTT.

The V call is TRBV6-1, the J call TRBJ2-7; a possible D gene is TRBD2 (7 bases). The V end lost 0 bases, the J end lost 2 bases, and 11 bases lay between the germline ends. The CDR3 runs to 15 residues. Germline CDR1 is MNHNS and CDR2 is SASEGT. CDR3: CASSEATGTTYEQYF. CDR3 sequence (DNA): TGTGCCAGCAGTGAAGCAACAGGGACTACCTACGAGCAGTACTTC.

The chain links TRBV29-1 to TRBJ2-1; 11 bases fit TRBD2. Germline trimming cut 0 bases from V and 12 bases from J; bases unmatched to any gene: 7. Germline loops: CDR1 SQVTM, CDR2 ANQGSEA. The CDR3 contains 14 residues. In DNA form, the CDR3 reads TGCAGCGTTGAAGAGATAGCGGGAGGGCCGGGGCAGTTCTTC. Its protein is CSVEEIAGGPGQFF.

V usage is TRBV15 and J usage is TRBJ2-7; 12 nucleotides align to TRBD1. Per the germline V gene, CDR1 is LNHNV and CDR2 is YYDKDF (reference sequence). Unmatched junction bases numbered 6, after V lost 5 bases and J lost 7 bases. The CDR3 has 14 amino acids. The CDR3 coding sequence is TGTGCCACCAGCCGGGACAGGGGGCTGGGGGAGCAGTACTTC. Its translation is CATSRDRGLGEQYF.

The table lists this clone with a few counts. This chain links TRBV29-1 with TRBJ1-2; weak D call: TRBD1 (5 bases). Germline V gene lookup returns CDR1 SQVTM and CDR2 ANQGSEA. The CDR3 is made up of 12 amino acids. Trimming stripped 5 bases from V and 5 bases from J, with 12 bases between. CDR3 residues: CSVTGQGYGYTF. CDR3 coding DNA: TGCAGCGTTACTGGTCAGGGTTATGGCTACACCTTC.

The chain joins TRBV25-1 to TRBJ2-3; D may be TRBD2 (6 bases). Trimming cost V 3 bases and J 2 bases, with 9 bases left between them. This CDR3 region has 14 residues. Germline assignment: CDR1 MGHDK and CDR2 SYGVNS. CDR3 bases: TGTGCCAGCAGTGATAGCGGTATCACAGATACGCAGTATTTT. This translates into CASSDSGITDTQYF.

The chain carries TRBV4-2 and TRBJ2-1; D perhaps matches TRBD2 (6 bases). Germline V gene lookup returns CDR1 LGHNA and CDR2 YNFKEQ. This CDR3 spans 15 amino acids. V dropped 2 bases and J dropped 0 bases, with 8 bases sitting between them. CDR3 sequence (DNA): TGTGCCAGCAGCCAAAGGGAGGACTCCTACAATGAGCAGTTCTTC. Its translation is CASSQREDSYNEQFF.

This chain uses TRBV19 with TRBJ2-1; possible D gene TRBD1, 5 bases. The V gene lost 3 bases and the J gene lost 4 bases, with 16 bases spanning the gap. Germline-derived CDR1 and CDR2 are LNHDA and SQIVND (reference sequence). This CDR3 is built from 16 residues. This CDR3 reads CASSILGRAGYNEQFF. CDR3 bases: TGTGCCAGTAGTATCCTCGGGCGAGCAGGGTACAATGAGCAGTTCTTC.

This clone showed up just once. This chain joins TRBV7-8 and TRBJ2-1; a possible D gene is TRBD2 (6 bases). Looked up from germline, CDR1 is SGHVS and CDR2 is FQNEAQ. This CDR3 comprises 18 residues. V lost 2 bases and J lost 0, with 17 bases in between. CDR3 nucleotides: TGTGCCAGCAGCTTAAGGAGCGGCGGGGTGAGCTCCTACAATGAGCAGTTCTTC. It is translated as CASSLRSGGVSSYNEQFF.

This clone occurred once. This sequence joins TRBV5-6 and TRBJ2-7; 8 nucleotides line up with TRBD1. Germline lookup yields CDR1 SGHDT and CDR2 YYEEEE. Trimming removed 4 bases from V and 4 bases from J; junction bases left unmatched: 13. This CDR3 has 16 amino acids. The CDR3 DNA reads as TGTGCCAGCAGCGTTGGGACAGGTCTATCGGTTTACGAGCAGTACTTC. This translates into CASSVGTGLSVYEQYF.

The rearrangement joins TRBV19 to TRBJ2-7; 7 nucleotides line up with TRBD1. The germline V gene has CDR1 LNHDA and CDR2 SQIVND (reference sequence). The length of the CDR3 is 14 residues. The V segment lost 3 bases and the J segment 4 bases; nucleotides outside the gene matches: 6. Here the CDR3 reads CASSITTGSYEQYF. The CDR3 DNA sequence: TGTGCCAGTAGTATCACGACAGGGTCATACGAGCAGTACTTC. Drawing the rest from reference TRBV19 and TRBJ2-7, the complete variable domain is DGGITQSPKYLFRKEGQNVTLSCEQNLNHDAMYWYRQDPGQGLRLIYYSQIVNDFQKGDIAEGYSVSREKKESFPLTVTSAQKNPTAFYLCASSITTGSYEQYFGPGTRLTVT.

CDR3 coding DNA: TGCGCCAGCAGTCCCGGGATGACAGATACGCAGTATTTT. It yields the protein CASSPGMTDTQYF. The chain is built from TRBV4-1 and TRBJ2-3; D perhaps matches TRBD2 (5 bases). The CDR3 has 13 amino acids. The ends were cut back, 6 bases at V and 3 bases at J, with 10 bases in the middle. Germline V gene sequence: CDR1 MGHRA, CDR2 YSYEKL.

This rearrangement joins TRBV7-8 to TRBJ2-4; D call uncertain. Germline CDR1 and CDR2: SGHVS and FQNEAQ. CDR3 length: 17 residues. V lost 5 bases to trimming and J lost 3 bases, with 20 bases between them. The CDR3 sequence is CASSPLQTDHRKNIQYF. CDR3 coding DNA: TGTGCCAGCAGCCCTCTGCAAACAGATCACCGCAAAAACATTCAGTACTTC.

The chain links TRBV2 to TRBJ1-6; D not certain. V was trimmed by 3 bases and J by 4 bases, leaving 13 bases between them. CDR1 is SNHLY, CDR2 FYNNEI, per germline. The CDR3 has 16 amino acids. The CDR3 DNA reads TGTGCCAGCAGTGATAGGACTGCGGGGTATAATTCACCCCTCCACTTT. Translated: CASSDRTAGYNSPLHF.

V is TRBV7-8 and J is TRBJ1-6; D remains ambiguous. Deletions cut 1 base from V and 15 bases from J, with 13 bases between. CDR1 is SGHVS and CDR2 is FQNEAQ in the germline V gene. CDR3 length equals 13 residues. CDR3 DNA sequence: TGTGCCAGCAGCTTAGAGGCACGGCGGGACCTCCACTTT. Protein: CASSLEARRDLHF.